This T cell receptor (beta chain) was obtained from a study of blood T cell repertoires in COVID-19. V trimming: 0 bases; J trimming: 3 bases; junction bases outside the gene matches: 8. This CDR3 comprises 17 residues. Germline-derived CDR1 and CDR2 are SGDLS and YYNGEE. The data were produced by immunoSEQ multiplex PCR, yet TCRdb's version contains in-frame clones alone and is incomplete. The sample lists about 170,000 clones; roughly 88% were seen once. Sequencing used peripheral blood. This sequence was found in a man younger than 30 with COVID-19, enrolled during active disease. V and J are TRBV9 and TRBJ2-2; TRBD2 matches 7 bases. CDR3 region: CASSVEIAGVYTGELFF. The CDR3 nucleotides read TGTGCCAGCAGCGTAGAAATCGCGGGAGTTTACACCGGGGAGCTGTTTTTT. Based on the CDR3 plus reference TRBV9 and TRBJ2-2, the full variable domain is DSGVTQTPKHLITATGQRVTLRCSPRSGDLSVYWYQQSLDQGLQFLIQYYNGEERAKGNILERFSAQQFPDLHSELNLSSLELGDSALYFCASSVEIAGVYTGELFFGEGSRLTVL.